The rows below give T cell receptor beta chains drawn from one sample of a study of identical twins. MiXCR, run by TCRdb on the 5' RACE reads, gives a single entry per CDR3 protein. The sample records 500,000 or so distinct CDR3 sequences, more than 13% being singletons. In addition, the sample was reused for a study of yellow fever vaccine responses in identical twins.

Sequences were obtained from CD4+ T cells sorted from blood. These receptors were obtained from a woman aged 18-35 years in good health. Each CDR3 is given with its conserved first and last residue.

J gene: TRBJ2-1
V gene: TRBV29-1
CDR3 protein: CSVEEGRRPNEQFF

J gene: TRBJ2-7
V gene: TRBV28
CDR3 protein: CASSLFDFTGEQYF

J gene: TRBJ2-1
V gene: TRBV10-3
CDR3 protein: CAISDRQGPYNEQFF

J gene: TRBJ2-5
V gene: TRBV5-1
CDR3 protein: CASRTGLQETQYF

J gene: TRBJ2-2
V gene: TRBV5-1
CDR3 protein: CASSLGTGTRDTGELFF

J gene: TRBJ1-5
V gene: TRBV28
CDR3 protein: CASSPPGQGSNQPQHF

J gene: TRBJ1-2
V gene: TRBV15
CDR3 protein: CATSRRTVNYGYTF

J gene: TRBJ2-3
V gene: TRBV6-2/TRBV6-3
CDR3 protein: CASSYTGTTLGTQYF

J gene: TRBJ2-1
V gene: TRBV12-3/TRBV12-4
CDR3 protein: CASIIGQGRYSYNEQFF

J gene: TRBJ1-4
V gene: TRBV6-1
CDR3 protein: CASSLTTGVDEKLFF

J gene: TRBJ1-1
V gene: TRBV6-1
CDR3 protein: CASSPTGKFEAFF

J gene: TRBJ2-2
V gene: TRBV29-1
CDR3 protein: CSVSYGTLNTGELFF

J gene: TRBJ2-2
V gene: TRBV27
CDR3 protein: CASRETVYTGELFF

J gene: TRBJ2-7
V gene: TRBV7-2
CDR3 protein: CASSARPLGGISYEQYF

J gene: TRBJ2-7
V gene: TRBV18
CDR3 protein: CASSPLSTVDFYEQYF

J gene: TRBJ2-6
V gene: TRBV5-1
CDR3 protein: CASRRDSSGANVLTF

J gene: TRBJ1-1
V gene: TRBV30
CDR3 protein: CALLGGLRTEAFF

J gene: TRBJ2-7
V gene: TRBV11-3
CDR3 protein: CASSLLSVTDKPYEQYF

J gene: TRBJ2-1
V gene: TRBV6-1
CDR3 protein: CASSPSGLAGQRNEQFF

J gene: TRBJ1-1
V gene: TRBV28
CDR3 protein: CASSNSGGTEAFF

J gene: TRBJ2-7
V gene: TRBV5-6
CDR3 protein: CASSLDWEQYF

J gene: TRBJ2-2
V gene: TRBV20-1
CDR3 protein: CSASMNTGELFF